This TCR beta chain was sequenced in a study of T cells in Graves' hyperthyroidism and ophthalmopathy (dated by TCRdb to 2018 to 2020). Study-wide context: Peripheral blood samples were taken at the time of initial diagnosis, prior to any treatment. A discovery cohort of around 98 patients, roughly 43 with Graves' ophthalmopathy and 57 with stable Graves' hyperthyroidism, was used to find distinguishing TCR V-J signatures. Whether ophthalmopathy could be predicted prospectively was tested in an independent validation cohort made up of 18 hyperthyroidism patients plus 17 patients who later progressed to ophthalmopathy. The 100 discovery patients were randomly split 7:3 into training and test sets. Thyroid tissue and blood T-cell repertoires from more than five Graves' hyperthyroidism patients were also compared in the study. After sampling, hyperthyroidism patients received methimazole starting at 30 mg daily, and ophthalmopathy patients received high-dose intravenous methylprednisolone. The paper reports TCR Vbeta CDR3 sequencing of approximately 140 peripheral blood samples: 40 or so ophthalmopathy, about 75 hyperthyroidism and 17 progressor patients.

This clonotype was recorded only once. Its antigen specificity is not known. A much larger clone differs by one base, so this may be a read error. In the germline V gene (reference sequence), CDR1 corresponds to LNHNV and CDR2 to YYDKDF. The CDR3, from cysteine to phenylalanine, totals 17 residues. Just CDR3 DNA is preserved here, 51 bases in frame from base 1. Here is what the overall study found, with its caveats: No statistical method was used to fix the sample size in advance, and group allocation was not hidden from the investigators. Most expanded thyroid clonotypes (frequency above 0.001) were also found in blood, which suggests that blood repertoires may mirror thyroid immune responses. A model built on a 13 V-J signature distinguished ophthalmopathy from stable hyperthyroidism, reaching about 88% sensitivity and 81% to 83% specificity in cross-validation and 80%/75% in testing. In validation, the model predicted progression to ophthalmopathy a median of around six months before onset, with over 60% sensitivity and around 76% specificity.

Amplification of TCR beta CDR3 regions was carried out from RNA transcripts. The TCR CDR3 was subjected to a first round of RT-PCR using the HTBI primer set and the Qiagen OneStep RT-PCR kit. The libraries were constructed in a second round of multiplex PCR and then size-selected and purified. The libraries were sequenced on an Illumina HiSeq2000 using paired-end 100 bp reads. Turning to the authors' computational methods: SOAPnuke was used to process the raw data, with reads discarded if the reads contained adapters or uncalled bases, had a mean Phred below 15, or lacked an exact constant-primer or identifier match. High-quality paired reads were merged using COPE v1.2.5, and each unique nucleotide sequence was defined as a clonotype. Clonotypes were aligned to IMGT TRBV, TRBD and TRBJ reference segments using MiTCR v1.1. The analysis included only V-J combinations with a frequency above 0.0001, which together covered around 99% of the repertoires. The TCS score was defined as F50 (clonal expansion) divided by E x V (chaos), with BLOSUM62-based TCRdist calculated between CDR3 peptides within each V-J. Welch's t-statistics and random forest reduced around 510 V-J features to roughly 13, which were used in a naive Bayes classifier (R e1071). TCRdb itself trimmed the public reads at Q25 with fastp, ran MiXCR and retained productive beta chains. Under each unique CDR3 protein, matching rows form one entry showing the most common genes and DNA. V and J calls and clone size were set by TCRdb, not the authors. Present in this sample are fewer than 700,000 distinct CDR3 sequences, around 16% of which were seen just once. The ten top clones hold about 3.8% of the sample.

A patient counted as having stable Graves' hyperthyroidism if no progression to ophthalmopathy occurred over 18 months of follow-up. The hyperthyroidism patients were between 18 and 65 years old and newly diagnosed, with a disease duration of less than 2 months. The study excluded patients with uncontrolled infections, other autoimmune diseases, pregnancy or lactation. Diagnoses relied on clinical symptoms, serum thyroxine and TRAb, thyroid ultrasound and orbital computed tomography. PBMCs were isolated from about 10 ml of fresh peripheral blood by Ficoll-Paque density gradient centrifugation. Total RNA was extracted with Trizol reagent, and quality was checked on an Agilent 2100 Bioanalyzer.

The chain couples TRBV15 to TRBJ2-3, with no reliable assignment of the D segment. This TCR was sampled from a woman between 25 and 40 years old with Graves' hyperthyroidism. Sample: blood. DNA sequence: TGTACCACCAGCAGAGGTTTGGGCGGTCCTAGCACAGATACGCAGTATTTT. Its translation reads: CTTSRGLGGPSTDTQYF. With the portions outside the CDR3 filled from the reference TRBV15 and TRBJ2-3 genes, the complete variable region becomes DAMVIQNPRYQVTQFGKPVTLSCSQTLNHNVMYWYQQKSSQAPKLLFHYYDKDFNNEADTPDNFQSRRPNTSFCFLDIRSPGLGDTAMYLCTTSRGLGGPSTDTQYFGPGTRLTVL.